The clone carrying this T cell receptor (beta chain) was observed many times. Its antigen is as yet unknown. Preparation of the TCRbeta library involved a method that used unique molecular identifiers. TCRdb called the PCR reads again in MiXCR, with one record for every CDR3 protein. The repertoire consists of around 240,000 distinct CDR3 sequences, with around 8% occurring once and the leading ten covering 6.3%. The data derive from a study of T-cell reconstitution after alpha-beta-depleted transplantation in children. In germline, CDR1 is SEHNR, CDR2 FQNEAQ (reference sequence). V was shortened by 6 bases and J by 2 bases, with 7 bases between the two germline ends. CDR3 length equals 12 residues. Study findings and constraints: Several hundred expanded graft clones reportedly gave rise to the alpha-beta T cells present about two months after transplant. Fresh T-cell production supplied most of the T-cell counts and diversity seen one year after transplant.

This TCR derives from a male patient between 10 and 17 years old who had a stem cell transplant for acute lymphoblastic leukemia, so the T cells may come from the graft donor. The input for sequencing was PBMCs, mostly from graft donor cells, taken 180 days after TCRalphabeta/CD19-depleted stem cell transplant. V and J are TRBV7-9 and TRBJ2-5; D remains unclear. This chain's CDR3 is CASSTPQETQYF. DNA of the CDR3: TGTGCCAGCAGTACACCGCAAGAGACCCAGTACTTC.